Below, 4 T cell receptor beta chains from the same sample are listed, as sequenced in a study of PD-1 blockade in classical Hodgkin lymphoma. In every patient, relapse followed autologous stem cell transplantation, while exposure to brentuximab vedotin differed. The assay was immunoSEQ multiplex PCR, and TCRdb's table has in-frame clones only and misses some. The sample consists of about 4,700 clones, around 60% of them appearing once. Source: peripheral blood mononuclear cells (PBMCs), taken before the second cycle of nivolumab. The receptor source for this set is a human donor with classical Hodgkin lymphoma.

V gene TRBV9 combines with J gene TRBJ2-5, with 11 bases identical to TRBD2. The CDR3 covers 16 residues. Per the germline V gene, CDR1 is SGDLS and CDR2 is YYNGEE. Losses at the gene ends were 0 bases for V and 5 bases for J; bases not matched to a gene: 6. The CDR3 sequence: CASSVGSGGARETQYF. In nucleotides, the CDR3 is TGTGCCAGCAGCGTAGGTAGCGGGGGGGCTCGGGAGACCCAGTACTTC. Looking up the rest from reference TRBV9 and TRBJ2-5 gives the full variable domain: DSGVTQTPKHLITATGQRVTLRCSPRSGDLSVYWYQQSLDQGLQFLIQYYNGEERAKGNILERFSAQQFPDLHSELNLSSLELGDSALYFCASSVGSGGARETQYFGPGTRLLVL.

This chain connects TRBV25-1 to TRBJ1-4, with 7 bases that match TRBD1. With 8 bases clipped from V and 4 bases from J, the junction kept 7 bases outside the gene matches. The V gene's germline CDR1 is MGHDK and CDR2 SYGVNS. This CDR3 is built from 14 residues. Written as DNA, the CDR3 is TGTGCCAGCTCCTTCGGGACAGTTAATGAAAAACTGTTTTTT. The encoded protein is CASSFGTVNEKLFF.

The chain couples TRBV7-3 to TRBJ2-1, with D unclear. V was trimmed by 2 bases and J by 5 bases, leaving 10 bases between them. This CDR3 is 14 amino acids long. Germline lookup yields CDR1 SGHTA and CDR2 FQGTGA. The CDR3 bases are TGTGCCAGCAGCTTATCTAACAGCGACAATGAGCAGTTCTTC. This encodes CASSLSNSDNEQFF.

The rearrangement uses TRBV19 and TRBJ2-5, with D unresolved. Trimming pared 1 base from V and 2 bases from J, leaving 2 bases between. The CDR3 is 12 residues long. CDR1 and CDR2 from the germline V gene are LNHDA and SQIVND (reference sequence). The CDR3 loop reads CASSIGQETQYF. CDR3 in DNA: TGTGCCAGTAGTATAGGACAAGAGACCCAGTACTTC.